The 5 T cell receptor beta chains below were found in one sample sequenced in a study of spatial heterogeneity in lung cancer. These TCRs are of unknown antigen specificity. TCRdb ran MiXCR on the 5' RACE reads and lists one entry per CDR3 protein. The sample includes around 20,000 distinct CDR3 sequences, more than 9% of them seen just once. Study-wide results and limits: One measure, the expanded intratumoral alpha and beta TCR count, tracked tumor mutation counts.

Time point noted: sample taken at primary tumor resection. The material sequenced was lung tumor tissue, taken at surgery. These receptors all stem from a female donor with early-stage non-small cell lung cancer.

This clonotype was observed many times. Little can be read into the size of this beta chain, an off-target read in a library designed for alpha chains. V gene TRBV2 combines with J gene TRBJ2-7; D may match TRBD1 or TRBD2 (5 bases each). The CDR3 covers 14 residues. Trimming cost V 6 bases and J 2 bases, with 14 bases left between them. The germline gives CDR1 SNHLY, CDR2 FYNNEI. Written as DNA, the CDR3 is TGTGCCAGCAGGGGAGACAGAGAGACCTACGAGCAGTACTTC. This encodes CASRGDRETYEQYF.

This clonotype showed up just a few times. This beta chain is off target for a library built for alpha chains, so its abundance means little. The chain links TRBV12-3 or TRBV12-4 to TRBJ1-5, with 7 bases that match TRBD1. V gave up 6 bases and J gave up 3 bases; unmatched junction bases: 11. This CDR3 has 16 amino acids. The CDR3 sequence is CASSQGQDRPNQPQHF. CDR3 nucleotide sequence: TGTGCCAGCAGCCAAGGACAGGACAGACCCAATCAGCCCCAGCATTTT.

To note about this clonotype: A library made for alpha chains picked up this beta chain off target, so its size means little. The chain couples TRBV27 to TRBJ2-7, with 7 bases lining up with TRBD1. The CDR3 covers 15 residues. Trimming took 3 bases from V and 4 from J; bases not matched to a gene: 9. Germline CDR1 reads MNHEY; CDR2 reads SMNVEV (reference sequence). The CDR3 DNA is TGTGCCAGCAGTTTCAGGGACAGAGGGTTTTACGAGCAGTACTTC. Its protein is CASSFRDRGFYEQYF.

To note about this clonotype: A library made for alpha chains picked up this beta chain off target, so its size means little. This rearrangement joins TRBV4-2 to TRBJ2-7; 9 bases map to TRBD2. V lost 4 bases and J lost 6; bases outside the gene matches: 10. Germline CDR1 is LGHNA and CDR2 is YNFKEQ. The CDR3 is 15 residues long. DNA of the CDR3: TGTGCCAGCAGCCTTACTGCCGCGGGGGGGGGCGAGCAGTACTTC. Protein: CASSLTAAGGGEQYF.

A remark on this clonotype: With the library built for alpha chains, this beta chain is off target and its frequency is not meaningful. The chain carries TRBV28 and TRBJ2-6; 12 bases map to TRBD1. The CDR3 totals 15 residues. The germline gives CDR1 MDHEN, CDR2 SYDVKM. J lost 13 bases, V lost 10 bases, and 14 bases had no gene match. This CDR3 reads CATGGTGGLLGVLTF. The CDR3 DNA reads TGTGCCACTGGGGGGACAGGGGGCCTCCTTGGGGTCCTGACTTTC.